This T cell receptor beta chain appears in the sequencing data of a study of T cells in Graves' hyperthyroidism and ophthalmopathy. What was amplified from RNA transcripts were TCR beta CDR3 regions. Initially, a first-round RT-PCR of the TCR CDR3 employed the HTBI primer set. TCRdb itself ran the multiplex PCR reads through MiXCR, one entry per CDR3 protein. Of approximately 370,000 distinct CDR3 sequences listed, about 17% are singletons. Lactation, pregnancy, other autoimmune disease or uncontrolled infection led to exclusion of patients. Blood dates from first hyperthyroidism diagnosis, before any ophthalmopathy symptoms. Trimming took off 2 bases at V and 1 base at J, with 6 bases between the two ends. Germline loops: CDR1 LGHNT, CDR2 FRNRAP. The CDR3 spans 13 residues. This clonotype was detected ten times or more.

Specimen: blood. This receptor was identified in a woman in her 30s with Graves' hyperthyroidism that later progressed to Graves' ophthalmopathy. The rearrangement joins TRBV12-5 to TRBJ2-7, with unresolved D. The CDR3 is CASGLRRSYEQYF. The CDR3 DNA sequence: TGTGCTAGTGGTTTGAGGCGATCCTACGAGCAGTACTTC.